This entry describes one T cell receptor beta chain. The antigen remains unidentified. This CDR3 contains 15 residues. Germline CDR1 and CDR2: MNHNS and SASEGT. V shed 5 bases and J shed 0 bases, with 10 bases lying between them. The sample is drawn from a study of cytomegalovirus exposure and HLA in healthy donors. General study findings and limits: For most TCR sequences rarity was the rule, although some public TCRs occurred in many donors. Analysis was carried out at a later point, and it linked a missense DCLRE1C variant to TCR beta V- and J-gene trimming.

Healthy bone marrow donors made up the donor group. Though nominally healthy at sampling, donors likely had unrecorded immune exposures. Both 60 Vbeta primers and 13 Jbeta primers went into the PCR. Sequenced by immunoSEQ multiplex PCR; TCRdb stores in-frame clones only, minus some. The repertoire holds under 200,000 clones, with 65% to 85% as singletons. The specimen was PBMCs. This rearrangement joins TRBV6-1 to TRBJ1-4; a weak D match, TRBD1 (6 bases). The origin of this receptor is a woman aged 45-60 years in good health and CMV-seropositive. The chain's CDR3 is CASSLTGATNEKLFF. The CDR3 DNA reads TGTGCCAGCAGTTTGACAGGCGCAACTAATGAAAAACTGTTTTTT.